The clone carrying this TCR beta chain appeared many times. No antigen is known for it. This record comes from a study of response to subunit inactivated influenza vaccine. Notes on the study in general: Each seasonal flu vaccination may recruit only limited new T cells, authors suggested.

This CDR3 region has 15 residues. Looked up from germline, CDR1 is SGHTA and CDR2 is FQGNSA. J gave up 4 bases and V 4 bases, and 5 bases lay outside the gene matches. TCRdb recomputed calls from the RT-PCR reads with MiXCR, one row per CDR3 protein. The sample has 550,000 to 650,000 distinct CDR3 sequences, 10% to 15% seen once. The TCR sequence derives from a man aged 45-65 years who received an inactivated influenza vaccine. The V and J genes are TRBV7-2 and TRBJ2-3; 10 positions agree with TRBD2. Sequenced here: PBMCs from blood, sampled on the day of vaccination. The CDR3 region is CASSSFSGGPDTQYF. The CDR3 DNA reads TGTGCCAGCAGCTCTTTTAGCGGGGGGCCAGATACGCAGTATTTT.